This TCR beta chain emerged from a study of response to subunit inactivated influenza vaccine. MiXCR was run by TCRdb on the RT-PCR reads, yielding one entry per CDR3 protein. The table includes about 570,000 distinct CDR3 sequences, over 9% detected once. There are 16 residues in the CDR3. V lost 7 bases to trimming and J lost 1 base, with 16 bases between them. Per the germline V gene, CDR1 is SNHLY and CDR2 is FYNNEI. The data were also submitted as part of a second study, on T cells expressing NK-cell markers. That source reports: For TCR beta, cDNA was produced by 5'RACE template switching with UMIs. Source material for TCR beta repertoires consisted of sorted CD3+CD56+NKG2C+, CD3+CD56+NKG2C- and CD3+CD56-NKG2C+ T cells. In the group of eight sequenced donors, seven were HCMV-seropositive and one was seronegative.

This rearrangement joins TRBV2 to TRBJ2-2, with D possibly being TRBD1 (6 bases). The origin of this receptor is a man aged 50 to 59 who received an inactivated influenza vaccine. The starting material was PBMCs from blood, obtained on the day of vaccination. DNA for the CDR3: TGTGCCAGCAAGAGGACAGCCTTAGGGAACACCGGGGAGCTGTTTTTT. Residues: CASKRTALGNTGELFF.